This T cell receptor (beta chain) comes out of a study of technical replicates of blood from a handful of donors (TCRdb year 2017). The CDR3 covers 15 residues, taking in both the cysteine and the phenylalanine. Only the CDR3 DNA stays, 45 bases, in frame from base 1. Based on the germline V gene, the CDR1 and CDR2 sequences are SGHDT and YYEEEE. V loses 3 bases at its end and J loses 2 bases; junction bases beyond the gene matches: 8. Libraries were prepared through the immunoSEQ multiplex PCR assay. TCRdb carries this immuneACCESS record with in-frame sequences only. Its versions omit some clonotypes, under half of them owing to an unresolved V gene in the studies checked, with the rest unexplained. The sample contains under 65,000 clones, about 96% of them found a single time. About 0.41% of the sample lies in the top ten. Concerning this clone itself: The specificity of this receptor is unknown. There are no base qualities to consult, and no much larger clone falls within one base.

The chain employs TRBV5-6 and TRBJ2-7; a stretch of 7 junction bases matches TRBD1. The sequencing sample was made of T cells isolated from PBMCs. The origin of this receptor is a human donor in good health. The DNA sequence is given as TGTGCCAGCAGCTACCGGGACAGACTACCCTACGAGCAGTACTTC. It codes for CASSYRDRLPYEQYF.